This T cell receptor beta chain comes out of a study of blood T cell dynamics during melanoma immunotherapy. Time point indicated: pre-treatment baseline. Patients with prior systemic cancer treatment, concomitant immunosuppressants, or other active malignancies were excluded. The V gene's germline CDR1 is SGHNT and CDR2 YENEEA. Deletions cut 0 bases from V and 10 bases from J, with 10 bases between. The CDR3 totals 13 residues. Study-wide results and caveats: It remained unknown if the driving T cell clones were melanoma-specific.

Some clones are missing from TCRdb's copy, which holds only in-frame ones; the method was immunoSEQ multiplex PCR. The table records about 8,500 clones, more than 75% of them present only once. With regard to this clone: Its antigen is not identified.

The genes are TRBV11-3 and TRBJ2-1; D remains unclear. This receptor was taken from a human donor with melanoma. The material sequenced was blood, taken from a patient treated with checkpoint blockade. The chain's CDR3 is CASSLDVVGEQFF. The CDR3 bases are TGTGCCAGCAGCTTAGATGTAGTCGGGGAGCAGTTCTTC.